A single T cell receptor beta chain is shown here with its context. Its recognized antigen is unknown. Qualities for individual bases were not recorded, and no much larger clone is one base off. Other DNA variants within this sample encode the same CDR3. The library was produced with the immunoSEQ multiplex PCR assay. TCRdb provides this immuneACCESS table in a form limited to in-frame rearrangements. Some clones are lacking; in checked studies, under half of them reflect an unresolved V gene, and why the rest are absent is not known. The sample has 90,000 to 110,000 clones on record, less than 95% of them singletons. The ten top clones hold about 4.2% of the sample. Trimming takes 0 bases from V and 1 base from J, and the germline ends sit 3 bases apart. The germline V gene (reference sequence) supplies CDR1 LNHNV and CDR2 YYDKDF. From cysteine to phenylalanine, the CDR3 is 13 amino acids long. CDR3 DNA is the only sequence kept; it has 39 bases, read in frame from the first base.

These data come from a study of control samples from healthy donors and cancer patients (dated by TCRdb to between 2020 and 2021). This receptor was identified in a human donor in good health. The donor label of this sample is uncertain. Sequenced material: blood. Rearrangement joined TRBV15 to TRBJ2-5; the D gene lacks a confident call. This receptor has the CDR3 CATSRDPQETQYF. The DNA sequence follows: TGTGCCACCAGCAGAGACCCCCAAGAGACCCAGTACTTC.